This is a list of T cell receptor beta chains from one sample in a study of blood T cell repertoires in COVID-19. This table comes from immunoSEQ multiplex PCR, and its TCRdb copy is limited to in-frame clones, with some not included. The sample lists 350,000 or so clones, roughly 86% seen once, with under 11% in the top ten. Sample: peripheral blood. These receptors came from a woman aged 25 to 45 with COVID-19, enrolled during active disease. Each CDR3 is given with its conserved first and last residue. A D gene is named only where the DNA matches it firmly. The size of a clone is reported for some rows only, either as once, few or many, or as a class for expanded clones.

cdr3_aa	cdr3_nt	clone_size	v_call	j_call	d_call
CASSRGPGSDNEQFF	TGTGCCAGCAGCCGAGGACCGGGTAGCGACAATGAGCAGTTCTTC	.	TRBV11-3	TRBJ2-1	.
CASSQRGGETQYF	TGTGCCAGCAGCCAACGGGGTGGTGAGACCCAGTACTTC	.	TRBV3-1/TRBV3-2	TRBJ2-5	.
CASRLNPPGGASNQPQHF	TGTGCAAGTCGCTTAAACCCTCCAGGGGGCGCGAGCAATCAGCCCCAGCATTTT	.	TRBV12-2	TRBJ1-5	.
CASSPGRGPNQPQHF	TGTGCCAGCAGCCCAGGGAGGGGACCCAATCAGCCCCAGCATTTT	.	TRBV11-2	TRBJ1-5	.
CASSQETGYEQYF	TGCGCCAGCAGCCAAGAAACAGGCTACGAGCAGTACTTC	.	TRBV4-1	TRBJ2-7	.
CASSYSGTVNTEAFF	TGTGCCAGCAGCTATTCCGGGACAGTGAACACTGAAGCTTTCTTT	.	TRBV9	TRBJ1-1	TRBD1
CASSLGDTNYGYTF	TGTGCCAGCAGCTTGGGGGACACGAACTATGGCTACACCTTC	.	TRBV5-8	TRBJ1-2	.
CASSPGQADRQPQHF	TGTGCCAGCAGCCCGGGACAGGCGGATAGGCAGCCCCAGCATTTT	.	TRBV11-2	TRBJ1-5	TRBD1
CASSLGGGLITSTDTQYF	TGCGCCAGCAGCTTAGGGGGCGGACTTATAACTAGCACAGATACGCAGTATTTT	.	TRBV5-1	TRBJ2-3	TRBD1
CASSLYSSRGYGYTF	TGTGCCAGCAGTTTATACAGCTCTCGGGGCTATGGCTACACCTTC	.	TRBV27	TRBJ1-2	.
CASSAGTSGRYNEQFF	TGTGCCAGCTCCGCCGGGACTAGCGGGAGATACAATGAGCAGTTCTTC	.	TRBV18	TRBJ2-1	TRBD2
CASSENRGTEAFF	TGCGCCAGCAGTGAAAACAGGGGTACTGAAGCTTTCTTT	.	TRBV10-1	TRBJ1-1	TRBD1
CASSPREETQYF	TGTGCCAGCTCACCACGAGAAGAGACCCAGTACTTC	.	TRBV18	TRBJ2-5	.
CASSSDRANYGYTF	TGTGCCAGCAGCTCCGACAGGGCGAACTATGGCTACACCTTC	.	TRBV7-3	TRBJ1-2	TRBD1
CASRLGGVANYGYTF	TGTGCCAGCAGATTGGGAGGAGTAGCTAACTATGGCTACACCTTC	.	TRBV28	TRBJ1-2	.
CASCGQGDTDTQYF	TGTGCCAGCTGCGGACAGGGCGACACAGATACGCAGTATTTT	.	TRBV28	TRBJ2-3	TRBD1
CASSPRGGGTDTQYF	TGCGCCAGCAGCCCCCGGGGGGGCGGCACAGATACGCAGTATTTT	.	TRBV5-1	TRBJ2-3	TRBD2
CSVNEASGYYEQYF	TGCAGCGTGAACGAGGCTAGCGGGTACTACGAGCAGTACTTC	.	TRBV29-1	TRBJ2-7	TRBD2
CASTWDRGSPLHF	TGTGCCAGCACCTGGGACAGGGGTTCACCCCTCCACTTT	.	TRBV6-5	TRBJ1-6	TRBD1
CASSLLAGTQPFSYEQYF	TGTGCCAGCAGTTTGCTAGCGGGCACTCAACCTTTCTCCTACGAGCAGTACTTC	.	TRBV27	TRBJ2-7	TRBD2
CASSPRGGSLAGDRGSYEQYF	TGCGCCAGCAGCCCCAGGGGCGGGTCACTAGCGGGAGATAGGGGGTCCTACGAGCAGTACTTC	.	TRBV5-1	TRBJ2-7	TRBD2
CSGKTGTGSYEQYF	TGCAGCGGGAAAACCGGGACAGGTAGCTACGAGCAGTACTTC	.	TRBV29-1	TRBJ2-7	TRBD1
CARSRPGQEPFYEQYF	TGTGCCAGAAGCCGACCGGGACAGGAACCCTTCTACGAGCAGTACTTC	.	TRBV7-5	TRBJ2-7	.
CASSLKGGPDYEQYF	TGTGCCAGCAGTTTAAAGGGGGGGCCCGACTACGAGCAGTACTTC	.	TRBV28	TRBJ2-7	.
CASSLERRDNEQFF	TGTGCCAGCAGCTTGGAGCGGCGGGACAATGAGCAGTTCTTC	.	TRBV5-4	TRBJ2-1	.
CASSPRRPTGELFF	TGTGCCAGCAGCCCCCGGAGGCCCACCGGGGAGCTGTTTTTT	once	TRBV11-3	TRBJ2-2	.
CASLSRYEQYF	TGTGCCAGCCTTTCCCGCTACGAGCAGTACTTC	.	TRBV28	TRBJ2-7	.
CASRVLAVQGTQYF	TGTGCCAGCAGGGTACTAGCGGTCCAAGGGACCCAGTACTTC	.	TRBV2	TRBJ2-5	TRBD2
CASSVAGGSGEKLFF	TGTGCCAGCAGCGTAGCTGGCGGGTCGGGCGAAAAACTGTTTTTT	few	TRBV9	TRBJ1-4	.
CATSDIGQPEFNEQFF	TGTGCCACCAGTGATATCGGACAGCCTGAGTTCAATGAGCAGTTCTTC	.	TRBV24-1	TRBJ2-1	.
CAISGGTGASYEQYF	TGTGCCATCAGCGGGGGGACGGGAGCATCCTACGAGCAGTACTTC	.	TRBV10-3	TRBJ2-7	TRBD2
CAWSSSNYGYTF	TGTGCCTGGAGTTCGTCTAACTATGGCTACACCTTC	.	TRBV30	TRBJ1-2	.
CASSRGQGTLKYEQYF	TGTGCCAGCAGCCGGGGACAGGGAACCTTAAAATACGAGCAGTACTTC	.	TRBV5-4	TRBJ2-7	TRBD1
CAWRAGSNTGWNSPLHF	TGTGCCTGGAGAGCAGGGTCTAATACAGGGTGGAATTCACCCCTCCACTTT	.	TRBV30	TRBJ1-6	.
CASSLRTANTGELFF	TGTGCCAGCAGCCTCCGGACAGCGAACACCGGGGAGCTGTTTTTT	once	TRBV7-9	TRBJ2-2	.
CASSKENFGTGTVYEQYF	TGTGCCAGCAGCAAAGAAAATTTCGGGACAGGCACTGTCTACGAGCAGTACTTC	.	TRBV11-2	TRBJ2-7	TRBD1
CASTLTGIGETQYF	TGTGCCAGCACCCTCACAGGGATAGGGGAGACCCAGTACTTC	.	TRBV2	TRBJ2-5	.
CASSQGSTEAFF	TGTGCCAGCAGCCAAGGGAGCACTGAAGCTTTCTTT	many	TRBV3-1/TRBV3-2	TRBJ1-1	.
CASGTARGRLQSQFF	TGTGCTAGTGGTACCGCTCGGGGTCGACTACAATCGCAGTTCTTC	.	TRBV12-5	TRBJ2-1	.
CASSATGGRYGYTF	TGTGCCAGCAGCGCGACAGGCGGACGATATGGCTACACCTTC	.	TRBV2	TRBJ1-2	.
CASRPTPSLAISYNEQFF	TGTGCCAGCAGACCTACCCCTTCCCTAGCGATCTCCTACAATGAGCAGTTCTTC	.	TRBV4-2	TRBJ2-1	.
CASSPGLADTDTQYF	TGTGCCAGCAGTCCCGGACTAGCGGACACAGATACGCAGTATTTT	.	TRBV6-4	TRBJ2-3	TRBD2
CASSRDGQGYGYTF	TGCGCCAGCAGCCGCGACGGACAGGGCTATGGCTACACCTTC	.	TRBV5-1	TRBJ1-2	TRBD1
CASSPPTGSYEQYF	TGTGCCAGCAGTCCCCCGACAGGTTCCTACGAGCAGTACTTC	.	TRBV28	TRBJ2-7	.
CASSLAGNTEAFF	TGTGCCAGCAGTCTCGCAGGGAACACTGAAGCTTTCTTT	.	TRBV6-5	TRBJ1-1	.
CASSPPLGARETQYF	TGTGCCAGCAGCCCTCCCCTGGGGGCGAGGGAGACCCAGTACTTC	.	TRBV3-1/TRBV3-2	TRBJ2-5	.
CASLSFGGRNHTDTQYF	TGTGCCAGCCTTTCCTTCGGAGGGCGGAACCACACAGATACGCAGTATTTT	.	TRBV21-1	TRBJ2-3	.
CASSLVAERQETQYF	TGCGCCAGCAGCTTGGTCGCGGAGAGGCAAGAGACCCAGTACTTC	.	TRBV5-1	TRBJ2-5	.
CATSDLKGGWETQYF	TGTGCCACCAGTGATTTGAAAGGGGGCTGGGAGACCCAGTACTTC	.	TRBV24-1	TRBJ2-5	TRBD1
CASSLGALVTDTQYF	TGTGCCAGCAGCTTAGGGGCGTTAGTGACAGATACGCAGTATTTT	once	TRBV11-3	TRBJ2-3	.
CASSLPGLPYEQYF	TGCGCCAGCAGCTTGCCAGGGTTGCCCTACGAGCAGTACTTC	.	TRBV5-1	TRBJ2-7	.
CASSQDRSGTSGRYNEQFF	TGCGCCAGCAGCCAAGATAGGTCCGGGACTAGCGGGAGATACAATGAGCAGTTCTTC	.	TRBV4-3	TRBJ2-1	TRBD2
CASSESTYGSSYNEQFF	TGCGCCAGCAGTGAGTCGACTTATGGGAGCTCCTACAATGAGCAGTTCTTC	.	TRBV10-1	TRBJ2-1	.
CASSPPGQTSGNTIYF	TGTGCCAGCAGCCCACCGGGACAGACCTCTGGAAACACCATATATTTT	.	TRBV7-2	TRBJ1-3	TRBD1